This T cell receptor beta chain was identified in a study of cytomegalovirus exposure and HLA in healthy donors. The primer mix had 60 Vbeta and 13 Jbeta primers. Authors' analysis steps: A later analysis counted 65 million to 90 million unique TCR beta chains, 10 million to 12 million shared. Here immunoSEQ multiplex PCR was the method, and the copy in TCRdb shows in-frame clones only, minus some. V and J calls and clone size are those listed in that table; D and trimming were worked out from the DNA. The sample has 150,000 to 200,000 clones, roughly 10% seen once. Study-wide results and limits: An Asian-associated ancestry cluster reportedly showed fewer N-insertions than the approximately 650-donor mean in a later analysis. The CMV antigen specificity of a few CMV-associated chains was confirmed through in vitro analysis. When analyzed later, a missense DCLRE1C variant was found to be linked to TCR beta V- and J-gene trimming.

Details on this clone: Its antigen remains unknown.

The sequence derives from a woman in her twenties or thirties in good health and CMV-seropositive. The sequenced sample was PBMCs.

This chain's CDR3 is CASSFGTGPYEQYF. Here the CDR3 DNA reads TGCGCCAGCAGCTTTGGGACAGGGCCCTACGAGCAGTACTTC. The chain combines TRBV5-1 with TRBJ2-7; the match to TRBD1 covers 9 bases. Looked up from germline, CDR1 is SGHRS and CDR2 is YFSETQ. The CDR3 extends over 14 amino acids. V lost 2 bases and J lost 2; bases outside the gene matches: 2.